Described below is a single T cell receptor beta chain sequence and its context. Its antigen remains unidentified. Cells designated naive CD8 were CD45RO-negative and were positively selected for CCR7, with terminally differentiated effector memory CD45RA+ cells excluded. This sample was included in a study of shared clonotypes between healthy human individuals. The V gene's germline CDR1 is LNHDA and CDR2 SQIVND (reference sequence). CDR3 length: 15 amino acids. Trimming pared 5 bases from V and 4 bases from J, leaving 18 bases between. TCRdb keeps only in-frame clones here, not all; method: immunoSEQ multiplex PCR. This sample has 1.5 million to 2.5 million clones; about 95% occur once, and the top ten carry approximately 1.2%. Study-level results: Sampling used blood alone; tissue repertoires probably differ. It was the non-shared clonotypes that had lower generation probabilities than clonotypes shared by all four donors.

This chain connects TRBV19 to TRBJ2-7; no reliable D call. This clonotype was sampled from a man younger than 35 in good health. Sequenced sample: naive CD8+ T cells sorted from blood. CDR3 sequence: CASSPMGWESYEQYF. The CDR3 region has the DNA TGTGCCAGTAGTCCCATGGGGTGGGAATCATACGAGCAGTACTTC.